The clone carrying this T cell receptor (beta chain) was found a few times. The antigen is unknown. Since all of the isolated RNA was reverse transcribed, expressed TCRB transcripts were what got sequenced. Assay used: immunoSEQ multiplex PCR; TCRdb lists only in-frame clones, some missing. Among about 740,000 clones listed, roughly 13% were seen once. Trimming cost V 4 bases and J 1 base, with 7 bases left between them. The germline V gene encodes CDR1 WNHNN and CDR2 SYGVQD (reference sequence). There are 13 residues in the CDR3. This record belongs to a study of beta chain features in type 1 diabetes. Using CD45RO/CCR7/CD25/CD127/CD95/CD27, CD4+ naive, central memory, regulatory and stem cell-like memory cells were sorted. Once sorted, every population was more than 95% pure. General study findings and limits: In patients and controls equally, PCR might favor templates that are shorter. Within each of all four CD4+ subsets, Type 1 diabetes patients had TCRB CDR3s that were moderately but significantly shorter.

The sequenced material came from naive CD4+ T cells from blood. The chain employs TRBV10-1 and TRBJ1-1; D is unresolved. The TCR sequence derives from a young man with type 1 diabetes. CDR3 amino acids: CASSAQRNTEAFF. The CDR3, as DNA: TGCGCCAGCAGTGCGCAGCGGAACACTGAAGCTTTCTTT.